What follows describes a single TCR beta chain. The sample comes from a study of blood T cell repertoires in COVID-19. Turning to the study itself: Collection of acute and convalescent COVID-19 samples took place in the United States, Italy and Spain. PBMCs, B-cell-depleted T cells, or T cells were the source of the cDNA or gDNA that made up the material.

Under the authors' procedure: Quantification of nucleated cells was approximated via reference gene primer amplification. Measured with immunoSEQ multiplex PCR; TCRdb has only the in-frame clones, and not every one. Clone size and the V and J calls come from that table; the DNA yielded D and trimming. The sample holds around 280,000 clones, about 90% seen once. Germline lookup yields CDR1 MDHEN and CDR2 SYDVKM. The CDR3 length is 16 residues. The ends lost 5 bases at V and 0 bases at J; junction bases unmatched: 8. The clonotype originates from a woman in her twenties or thirties who had recovered from COVID-19. The sequencing input was peripheral blood. This rearrangement joins TRBV28 to TRBJ2-7; 9 nucleotides match TRBD2. The CDR3: CASSPLSGRHSYEQYF. CDR3 in DNA: TGTGCCAGCAGTCCCCTGAGCGGGAGGCACTCCTACGAGCAGTACTTC. The full variable domain, rest sourced from reference TRBV28 and TRBJ2-7, is DVKVTQSSRYLVKRTGEKVFLECVQDMDHENMFWYRQDPGLGLRLIYFSYDVKMKEKGDIPEGYSVSREKKERFSLILESASTNQTSMYLCASSPLSGRHSYEQYFGPGTRLTVT.